This T cell receptor (beta chain) was sequenced during a study of blood T cell repertoires in COVID-19. Study as a whole: In each case, the material was cDNA or gDNA derived from T cells, B-cell-depleted T cells, or PBMCs.

Enrollees, about 18 to 100 years old, lived in 24 US areas. Original processing methods: Reference gene primer amplification gave nucleated cell count estimates. Using immunoSEQ multiplex PCR, the repertoire was profiled, and TCRdb retains in-frame clones only, with some absent. V and J calls and clone size are as listed in that table; D and trimming were resolved from the DNA. Of roughly 180,000 clones listed, about 84% are singletons. The V gene's germline CDR1 is MNHNS and CDR2 SASEGT. The V gene lost 3 bases and the J gene lost 4 bases, with 15 bases spanning the gap. This CDR3 has 15 residues. This receptor was identified in a woman between 40 and 50 years old with acute COVID-19. The specimen sequenced was PBMCs or T cells enriched from blood (not recorded which). V gene TRBV6-1 combines with J gene TRBJ1-2; D gene unclear. In DNA form, the CDR3 reads TGTGCCAGCAGTGAGTCCTCTGGGTCAGGCTATGGCTACACCTTC. This codes for CASSESSGSGYGYTF.